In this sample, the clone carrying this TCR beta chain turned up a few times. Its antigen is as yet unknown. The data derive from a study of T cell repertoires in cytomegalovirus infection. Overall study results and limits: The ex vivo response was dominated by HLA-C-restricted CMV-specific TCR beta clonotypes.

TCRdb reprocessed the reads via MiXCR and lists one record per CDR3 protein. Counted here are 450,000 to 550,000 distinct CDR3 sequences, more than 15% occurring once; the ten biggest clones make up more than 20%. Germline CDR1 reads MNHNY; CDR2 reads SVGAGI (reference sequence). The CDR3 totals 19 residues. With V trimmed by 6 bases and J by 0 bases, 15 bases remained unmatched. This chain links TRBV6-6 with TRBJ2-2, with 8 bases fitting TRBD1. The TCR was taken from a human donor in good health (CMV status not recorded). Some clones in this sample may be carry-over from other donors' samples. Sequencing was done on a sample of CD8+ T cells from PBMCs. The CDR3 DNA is TGTGCCAGCAGAAGACAGGGGACAACTTTTAACGCGAACACCGGGGAGCTGTTTTTT. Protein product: CASRRQGTTFNANTGELFF.